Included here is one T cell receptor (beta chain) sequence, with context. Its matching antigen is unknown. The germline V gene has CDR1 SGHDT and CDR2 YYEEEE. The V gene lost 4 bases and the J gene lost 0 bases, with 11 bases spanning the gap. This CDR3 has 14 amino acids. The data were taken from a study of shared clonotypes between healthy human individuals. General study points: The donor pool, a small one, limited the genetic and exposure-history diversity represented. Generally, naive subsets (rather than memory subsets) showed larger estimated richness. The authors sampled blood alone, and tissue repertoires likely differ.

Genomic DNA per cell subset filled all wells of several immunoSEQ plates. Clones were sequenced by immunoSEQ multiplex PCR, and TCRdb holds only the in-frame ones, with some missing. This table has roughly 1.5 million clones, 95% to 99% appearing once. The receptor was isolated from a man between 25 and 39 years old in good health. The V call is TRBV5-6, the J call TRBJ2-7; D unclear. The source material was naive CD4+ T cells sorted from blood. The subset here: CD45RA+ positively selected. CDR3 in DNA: TGTGCCAGCAGCCCACGACACCTCTCCTACGAGCAGTACTTC. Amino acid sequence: CASSPRHLSYEQYF.